Given below is one T cell receptor (beta chain) in context. Its specificity is not known. Repertoires were generated with immunoSEQ multiplex PCR, while TCRdb's copy carries only in-frame clones and drops some. This sample has tens of thousands of clones; around 86% occur once, and the top ten carry around 0.97%. The CDR3 is 15 residues long. CDR1 is SGHNT, CDR2 YYREEE, per germline (reference sequence). The V segment lost 0 bases and the J segment 2 bases; nucleotides outside the gene matches: 4. These data come from a study of OX40 agonist ivuxolimab in advanced cancers. Across the study: Patients in dose escalation had liver, melanoma, kidney or head and neck cancers. Partial responses were seen in three patients, one with hepatocellular carcinoma and two with cutaneous melanoma.

Whole-study findings and limits: In the 0.1 to 3.0 mg/kg range, CD4+ and CD8+ blood T cells had expanded clonally by week 6. The mean number of expanded clones was higher in CD8+ T cells than in CD4+.

The chain has TRBV5-4 and TRBJ2-5; 7 bases map to TRBD2. This TCR derives from an adult with an advanced solid tumor such as melanoma, head and neck, liver or kidney cancer. The sequencing used CD4+ or CD8+ T cells sorted from blood, collected in a trial of the OX40 agonist ivuxolimab. The CDR3 nucleotides are TGTGCCAGCAGCTTGGATAGCGGGCGGCAAGAGACCCAGTACTTC. Translated: CASSLDSGRQETQYF.